Below, 27 T cell receptor beta chains from the same sample are listed, as sequenced in a study of blood T cell repertoires in COVID-19. Assay used: immunoSEQ multiplex PCR; TCRdb lists only in-frame clones, some missing. The sample lists roughly 100,000 clones; 80% to 90% were seen once. The sequenced sample consisted of peripheral blood. The receptors were gathered from a human donor in a cohort sampled during active COVID-19.

This clone was seen once. This chain joins TRBV4-1 and TRBJ2-5, with 12 bases lining up with TRBD2. Germline CDR1 is MGHRA and CDR2 is YSYEKL. With V trimmed by 0 bases and J by 5 bases, 7 bases remained unmatched. The CDR3 runs 17 residues. CDR3 in DNA: TGCGCCAGCAGCCAAGATAGGGCTAGCGGGGGGGCCGAGACCCAGTACTTC. Protein product: CASSQDRASGGAETQYF.

The genes are TRBV2 and TRBJ2-5, with D possibly matching TRBD1 (5 bases). From germline, CDR1 is SNHLY and CDR2 FYNNEI. The ends were cut back, 3 bases at V and 5 bases at J, with 10 bases in the middle. The CDR3 loop spans 13 amino acids. The CDR3 DNA follows: TGTGCCAGCAGTGATACATCAGGGGAGACCCAGTACTTC. It codes for CASSDTSGETQYF.

The V and J genes are TRBV4-2 and TRBJ1-2, with a weak D call TRBD1 (5 bases). V lost 0 bases and J 4 bases, leaving 15 bases between the germline ends. This CDR3 has 16 residues. CDR1 and CDR2 from the germline V gene are LGHNA and YNFKEQ. CDR3 in amino acids: CASSQEIDPQGYGYTF. The CDR3 DNA reads as TGTGCCAGCAGCCAAGAAATAGACCCCCAGGGCTATGGCTACACCTTC.

This chain connects TRBV4-2 to TRBJ2-6; D is undetermined. The CDR3 contains 17 residues. Per germline, CDR1 LGHNA and CDR2 YNFKEQ. Trimming cost V 1 base and J 0 bases, with 10 bases left between them. The CDR3 nucleotides read TGTGCCAGCAGCCAAGGCCACGCCAGCTCTGGGGCCAACGTCCTGACTTTC. It is translated as CASSQGHASSGANVLTF.

The chain joins TRBV24-1 to TRBJ2-1; D is perhaps TRBD2 (5 bases). The CDR3 has 15 amino acids. The V and J ends lost 4 bases and 10 bases respectively, with 19 bases between them. Germline assignment: CDR1 KGHDR and CDR2 SFDVKD. CDR3 loop: CATSDPQKDSREQFF. The DNA of the CDR3 is TGTGCCACCAGTGACCCACAGAAGGACTCGCGGGAGCAGTTCTTC.

The chain recombines TRBV9 with TRBJ1-1; 10 bases line up with TRBD1. The ends lost 5 bases at V and 5 bases at J; junction bases unmatched: 3. The length of the CDR3 is 13 residues. Germline values: CDR1 SGDLS, CDR2 YYNGEE. The CDR3 loop is CASSGTGETEAFF. The CDR3 DNA is TGTGCCAGCAGTGGGACAGGGGAAACTGAAGCTTTCTTT.

The V call is TRBV19, the J call TRBJ1-4, with 9 bases that match TRBD1. Germline V gene sequence: CDR1 LNHDA, CDR2 SQIVND (reference sequence). The CDR3 covers 14 residues. V shed 9 bases, J shed 9 bases, and the junction held 11 bases outside the gene matches. The CDR3 reads CASNSGTGFQKLFF. The CDR3 DNA reads as TGTGCCAGCAATTCCGGGACAGGGTTTCAAAAACTGTTTTTT.

This clone was recorded once. The chain has TRBV30 and TRBJ1-3; D ambiguous. Germline CDR1 is GTSNPN and CDR2 is SVGIG (reference sequence). V lost 0 bases and J lost 1, with 10 bases in between. The CDR3 has 15 amino acids. CDR3: CAWSVPGSSGNTIYF. CDR3 DNA sequence: TGTGCCTGGAGTGTTCCCGGGTCGTCTGGAAACACCATATATTTT.

CDR3 amino acids: CASQRTPGQHGYTF. The CDR3 DNA reads TGTGCCAGCCAAAGAACACCGGGACAGCATGGCTACACCTTC. The chain carries TRBV28 and TRBJ1-2; the match to TRBD1 covers 7 bases. Looked up from germline, CDR1 is MDHEN and CDR2 is SYDVKM. The CDR3 runs 14 residues. V was pared by 8 bases and J by 6 bases, with 12 bases of the junction left unmatched.

The chain uses TRBV5-5 and TRBJ1-5; 9 bases map to TRBD1. The germline gives CDR1 SGHKS, CDR2 YYEKEE (reference sequence). V shed 4 bases and J 3 bases; nucleotides not matched to a gene: 8. There are 16 residues in the CDR3. The CDR3 sequence: CASSPSGQGTNQPQHF. DNA for the CDR3: TGTGCCAGCAGCCCCTCCGGACAGGGGACCAATCAGCCCCAGCATTTT. Variable domain in full (rest from reference TRBV5-5 and TRBJ1-5): DAGVTQSPTHLIKTRGQQVTLRCSPISGHKSVSWYQQVLGQGPQFIFQYYEKEERGRGNFPDRFSARQFPNYSSELNVNALLLGDSALYLCASSPSGQGTNQPQHFGDGTRLSIL.

The chain links TRBV7-2 to TRBJ2-5; 7 bases align to TRBD2. After removal of 5 bases from V and 5 bases from J, the junction contained 5 bases not matched to a gene. This CDR3 region has 13 residues. Looked up from germline, CDR1 is SGHTA and CDR2 is FQGNSA. CDR3 in amino acids: CASSDWGGETQYF. CDR3 coding DNA: TGTGCCAGCAGCGATTGGGGGGGGGAGACCCAGTACTTC.

V is TRBV11-2 and J is TRBJ1-1, with D uncertain. Germline V lookup: CDR1 SGHAT, CDR2 FQNNGV. The CDR3 is 13 amino acids. Between the trimmed V and J ends, which lost 3 bases and 1 base, there was a span of 6 bases. CDR3 loop: CASSLSQNTEAFF. The CDR3 DNA follows: TGTGCCAGCAGCTTGAGCCAGAACACTGAAGCTTTCTTT.

The V and J genes are TRBV5-8 and TRBJ2-5; TRBD1 aligns across 10 bases. The CDR3 loop spans 15 amino acids. V dropped 2 bases and J dropped 4; count of bases not matched to a gene: 5. CDR1 and CDR2 (germline): SGHTS, YDEGEE. The CDR3 coding sequence is TGTGCCAGCAGCTTCCGGACAGGGGGAGTAGAGACCCAGTACTTC. It codes for CASSFRTGGVETQYF.

The chain employs TRBV10-1 and TRBJ1-5; D is unclear. Trimming stripped 11 bases from V and 1 base from J, with 21 bases between. Germline V gene sequence: CDR1 WNHNN, CDR2 SYGVQD (reference sequence). The CDR3 runs 16 residues. CDR3 sequence reads: CAPFPSGVRSNQPQHF. In nucleotides, the CDR3 is TGCGCCCCCTTTCCGTCCGGGGTCAGGAGCAATCAGCCCCAGCATTTT.

The gene calls are TRBV28 and TRBJ2-3; 8 bases are shared with TRBD2. Germline V gives CDR1 MDHEN, CDR2 SYDVKM. The trim removed 6 bases at V and 2 bases at J, leaving 4 bases unmatched. The CDR3 extends over 14 amino acids. CDR3 bases: TGTGCCAGCAGGGTCGGGGGGGCCACAGATACGCAGTATTTT. Its translation is CASRVGGATDTQYF.

This clone showed up just once. The chain uses TRBV4-1 and TRBJ2-7; D is unclear. V was pared by 0 bases and J by 1 base, with 7 bases between. This CDR3 spans 14 amino acids. The germline CDR1 and CDR2 sequences are MGHRA and YSYEKL. CDR3 nucleotide sequence: TGCGCCAGCAGCCAAGAGCCAGGTTCCTACGAGCAGTACTTC. It specifies CASSQEPGSYEQYF.

The gene calls are TRBV4-2 and TRBJ1-3; 8 bases align to TRBD1. The germline gives CDR1 LGHNA, CDR2 YNFKEQ. The trim removed 0 bases at V and 1 base at J, leaving 8 bases unmatched. The CDR3 length is 18 residues. This CDR3 reads CASSQESIQGVSGNTIYF. CDR3 DNA sequence: TGTGCCAGCAGCCAAGAATCGATACAGGGGGTTTCTGGAAACACCATATATTTT.

This chain uses TRBV7-8 with TRBJ1-4; 7 bases are shared with TRBD1. Germline trimming cut 5 bases from V and 8 bases from J; bases unmatched to any gene: 5. This CDR3 has 13 residues. Germline CDR1 and CDR2: SGHVS and FQNEAQ. CDR3 protein: CASSQGEKEKLFF. As DNA, the CDR3 is TGTGCCAGCAGCCAGGGGGAGAAGGAAAAACTGTTTTTT.

This clone was picked up one time. This chain links TRBV5-1 with TRBJ2-7; D is possibly TRBD2 (6 bases). The CDR3 consists of 11 residues. Germline loops: CDR1 SGHRS, CDR2 YFSETQ. The V end lost 10 bases, the J end lost 7 bases, and 15 bases lay between the germline ends. The CDR3 loop is CACELGGEQYF. Written as DNA, the CDR3 is TGCGCCTGCGAACTGGGGGGAGAGCAGTACTTC.

There are a few counts of this clone. The chain uses TRBV5-5 and TRBJ1-5; TRBD1 is a possible D gene (5 bases). The CDR3 length is 15 residues. V was cut by 3 bases and J by 4 bases, with 14 bases left in between. Per germline, CDR1 SGHKS and CDR2 YYEKEE (reference sequence). DNA of the CDR3: TGTGCCAGCAGCTACCTAGGGGTCGAAAATCAGCCCCAGCATTTT. It yields the protein CASSYLGVENQPQHF.

The J gene is TRBJ1-1, the V gene TRBV29-1, with 7 bases matching TRBD1. V trimming: 8 bases; J trimming: 3 bases; junction bases outside the gene matches: 6. The germline gives CDR1 SQVTM, CDR2 ANQGSEA. This CDR3 is built from 12 residues. CDR3 loop: CSTGDSHTEAFF. The CDR3 nucleotides read TGCAGCACCGGGGACAGCCACACTGAAGCTTTCTTT.

The chain combines TRBV2 with TRBJ1-1; 7 positions match TRBD1. The CDR3 consists of 16 residues. Per germline, CDR1 SNHLY and CDR2 FYNNEI. Unmatched junction bases numbered 9, after V lost 0 bases and J lost 5 bases. The CDR3, as DNA: TGTGCCAGCAGTGAAGCAGGGGGCAGGGTGGGGACTGAAGCTTTCTTT. The encoded protein is CASSEAGGRVGTEAFF.

The chain combines TRBV25-1 with TRBJ1-5; TRBD1 matches at 7 bases. The J segment lost 1 base and the V segment lost 7 bases, leaving 7 bases of the junction unmatched. This CDR3 contains 15 residues. Germline V gives CDR1 MGHDK, CDR2 SYGVNS. In nucleotides, the CDR3 is TGTGCCAGCACCACGGACAGGAGAAGCAATCAGCCCCAGCATTTT. As protein: CASTTDRRSNQPQHF. Variable domain in full (rest from reference TRBV25-1 and TRBJ1-5): EADIYQTPRYLVIGTGKKITLECSQTMGHDKMYWYQQDPGMELHLIHYSYGVNSTEKGDLSSESTVSRIRTEHFPLTLESARPSHTSQYLCASTTDRRSNQPQHFGDGTRLSIL.

V gene TRBV7-9 combines with J gene TRBJ1-1; D ambiguous. The germline CDR1 and CDR2 sequences are SEHNR and FQNEAQ (reference sequence). V was shortened by 3 bases and J by 0 bases, with 11 bases between the two germline ends. The CDR3 runs 15 residues. DNA for the CDR3: TGTGCCAGCAGCTTTTCCGGGTCCATGAACACTGAAGCTTTCTTT. The encoded protein is CASSFSGSMNTEAFF.

This chain joins TRBV11-2 and TRBJ2-2, with 8 bases fitting TRBD1. The CDR3 is 14 residues long. From germline, CDR1 is SGHAT and CDR2 FQNNGV. Unmatched junction bases numbered 13, after V lost 11 bases and J lost 8 bases. CDR3 protein: CAGRGTGLTGELFF. The CDR3 nucleotides are TGTGCCGGACGAGGGACAGGCCTAACTGGGGAGCTGTTTTTT. Using reference TRBV11-2 and TRBJ2-2 for the parts outside the CDR3, the full variable domain is EAGVAQSPRYKIIEKRQSVAFWCNPISGHATLYWYQQILGQGPKLLIQFQNNGVVDDSQLPKDRFSAERLKGVDSTLKIQPAKLEDSAVYLCAGRGTGLTGELFFGEGSRLTVL.

Written as DNA, the CDR3 is TGTGCCAGCTCCCGGGGTGGGACAGGGGGCGGCAAATACTACAATGAGCAGTTCTTC. Amino acid sequence: CASSRGGTGGGKYYNEQFF. This chain connects TRBV11-3 to TRBJ2-1; TRBD1 matches 12 bases. Germline assignment: CDR1 SGHNT and CDR2 YENEEA. V gave up 8 bases and J gave up 3 bases; unmatched junction bases: 17. This CDR3 is 19 amino acids long.

The V gene is TRBV19, the J gene TRBJ1-1; TRBD1 matches 7 bases. The V and J ends lost 9 bases and 9 bases, in that order; junction bases with no gene match: 10. The germline gives CDR1 LNHDA, CDR2 SQIVND (reference sequence). The CDR3 covers 12 residues. CDR3 region: CASRTGDSKAFF. CDR3 coding DNA: TGTGCCAGCAGGACAGGTGATTCCAAAGCTTTCTTT.